The 2 T cell receptor beta chains reported below all come from one sample, sequenced in a study of beta chain features in type 1 diabetes. As every portion of the isolated RNA was reverse transcribed, the sequencing read expressed TCRB transcripts. Sequenced by immunoSEQ multiplex PCR; TCRdb stores in-frame clones only, minus some. The sample yields fewer than 350,000 clones, 7.5% to 9.5% seen once. Sequencing was performed on central memory CD4+ T cells from blood. These receptors were obtained from a woman younger than 30 in good health.

V is TRBV6-5 and J is TRBJ2-1; a weak D match, TRBD1 (5 bases). Germline loops: CDR1 MNHEY, CDR2 SVGAGI. V shed 6 bases and J shed 4 bases, with 10 bases lying between them. The CDR3 totals 13 residues. The CDR3 nucleotides are TGTGCCAGCAGCGCAGACAGTTACAATGAGCAGTTCTTC. The encoded protein is CASSADSYNEQFF.

The V call is TRBV2, the J call TRBJ1-2; tentatively, D is TRBD1 (5 bases). Germline-derived CDR1 and CDR2 are SNHLY and FYNNEI. The CDR3 has 14 residues. V was shortened by 4 bases and J by 6 bases, with 15 bases between the two germline ends. The CDR3 region is CASSGTGAFDGYTF. DNA for the CDR3: TGTGCCAGCAGTGGTACAGGAGCTTTCGATGGCTACACCTTC.